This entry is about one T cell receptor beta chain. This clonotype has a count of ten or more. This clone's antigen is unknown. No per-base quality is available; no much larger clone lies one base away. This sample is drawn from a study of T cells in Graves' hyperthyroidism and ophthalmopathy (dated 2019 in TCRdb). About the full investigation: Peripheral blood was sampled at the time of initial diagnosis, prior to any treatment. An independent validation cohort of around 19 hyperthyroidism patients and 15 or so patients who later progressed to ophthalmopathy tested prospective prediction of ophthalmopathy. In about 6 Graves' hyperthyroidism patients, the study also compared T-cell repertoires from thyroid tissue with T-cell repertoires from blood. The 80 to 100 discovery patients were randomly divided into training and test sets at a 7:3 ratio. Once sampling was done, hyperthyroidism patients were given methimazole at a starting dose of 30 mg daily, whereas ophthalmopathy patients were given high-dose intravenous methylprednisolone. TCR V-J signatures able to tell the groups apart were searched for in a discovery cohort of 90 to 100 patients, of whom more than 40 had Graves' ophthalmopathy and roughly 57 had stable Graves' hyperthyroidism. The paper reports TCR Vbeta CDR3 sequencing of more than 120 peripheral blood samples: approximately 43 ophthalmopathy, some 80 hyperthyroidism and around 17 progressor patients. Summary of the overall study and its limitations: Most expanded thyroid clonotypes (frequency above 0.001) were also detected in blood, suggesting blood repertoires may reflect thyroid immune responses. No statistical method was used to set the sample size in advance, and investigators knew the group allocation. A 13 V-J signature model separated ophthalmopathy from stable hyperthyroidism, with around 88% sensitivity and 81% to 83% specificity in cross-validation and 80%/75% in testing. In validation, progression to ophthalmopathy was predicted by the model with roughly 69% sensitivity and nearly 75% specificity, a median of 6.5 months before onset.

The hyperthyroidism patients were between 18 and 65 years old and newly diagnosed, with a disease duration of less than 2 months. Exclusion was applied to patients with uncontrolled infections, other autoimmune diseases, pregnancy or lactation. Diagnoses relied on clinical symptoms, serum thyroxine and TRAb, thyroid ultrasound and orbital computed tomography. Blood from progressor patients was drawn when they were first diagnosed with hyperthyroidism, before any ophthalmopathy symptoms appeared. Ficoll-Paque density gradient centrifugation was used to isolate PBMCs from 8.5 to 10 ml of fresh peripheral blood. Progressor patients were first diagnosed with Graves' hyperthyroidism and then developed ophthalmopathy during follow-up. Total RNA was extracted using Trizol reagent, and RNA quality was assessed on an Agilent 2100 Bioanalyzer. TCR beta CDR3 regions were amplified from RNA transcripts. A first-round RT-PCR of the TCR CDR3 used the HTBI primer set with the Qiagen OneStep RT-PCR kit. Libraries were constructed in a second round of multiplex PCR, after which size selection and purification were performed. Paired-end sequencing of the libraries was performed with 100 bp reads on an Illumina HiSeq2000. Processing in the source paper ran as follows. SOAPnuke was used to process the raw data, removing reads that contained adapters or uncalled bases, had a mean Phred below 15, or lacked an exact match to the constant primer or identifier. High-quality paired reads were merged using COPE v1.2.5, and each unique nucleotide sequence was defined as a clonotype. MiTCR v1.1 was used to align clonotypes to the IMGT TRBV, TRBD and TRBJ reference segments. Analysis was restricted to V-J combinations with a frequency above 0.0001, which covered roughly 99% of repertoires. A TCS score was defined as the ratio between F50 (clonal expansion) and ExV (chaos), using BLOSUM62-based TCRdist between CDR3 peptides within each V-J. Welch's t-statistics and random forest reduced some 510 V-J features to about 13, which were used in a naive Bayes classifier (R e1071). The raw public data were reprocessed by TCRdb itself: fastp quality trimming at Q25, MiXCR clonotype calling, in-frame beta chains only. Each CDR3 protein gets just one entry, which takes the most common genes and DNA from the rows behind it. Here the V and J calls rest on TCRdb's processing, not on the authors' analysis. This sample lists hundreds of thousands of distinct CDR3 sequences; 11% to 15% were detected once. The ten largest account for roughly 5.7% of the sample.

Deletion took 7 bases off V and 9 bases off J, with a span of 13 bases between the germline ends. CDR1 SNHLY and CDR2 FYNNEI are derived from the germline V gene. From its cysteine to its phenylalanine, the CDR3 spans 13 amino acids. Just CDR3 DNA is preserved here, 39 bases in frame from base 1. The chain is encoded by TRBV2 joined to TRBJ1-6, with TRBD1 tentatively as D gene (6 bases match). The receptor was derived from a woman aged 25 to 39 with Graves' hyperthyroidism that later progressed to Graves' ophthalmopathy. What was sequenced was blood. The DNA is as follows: TGTGCCAGCAAGAACCAGGGGAGTTCACCCCTCCACTTT. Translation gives CASKNQGSSPLHF.